The T cell receptor beta chain under discussion was sequenced for a study of spatial heterogeneity in lung cancer (dated by TCRdb to the late 2010s). Notes on the research overall: Beta-chain transcripts were consistently detected in greater numbers than alpha-chain transcripts, which likely reflected higher beta-chain transcript abundance. In the raw uncorrected reads, each unique combination of TCR and UMI appeared on average more than ten times. Both alpha and beta chains were TCR-sequenced in 210 or so tumor regions, approximately 64 matched nontumor lung samples and around 50 PBMC samples obtained at surgery. Nonsynonymous mutation counts, determined by whole-exome sequencing of tumor tissue, were related to TCR repertoire features. In tumor regions, TCR transcript counts showed a strong correlation with a T cell transcriptional module score derived from matched bulk RNA-seq. In non-small cell lung cancer, the study quantitatively compared TCR alpha and beta repertoires across several tumor regions, matched nontumor lung, and blood.

Comments on this clonotype: The antigen it recognizes is unknown. Base qualities are missing; no much larger clone stands one base away. This beta chain was picked up by a library intended for alpha chains and is off target, so its count carries little meaning.

The library was prepared using 5' RACE. Sequenced on a NextSeq 500. The TCR library protocol attached a unique molecular identifier to each TCR cDNA molecule to allow correction of PCR and sequencing errors. As for the authors' bioinformatics: TCR identification, UMI-based error correction and CDR3 extraction were all carried out with Decombinator tools. Expanded TCRs were defined as those above a frequency of 2 per 1,000, corresponding to the top 1% of the tumor frequency distribution. Expanded tumor TCRs were classed as regional if statistically deemed absent (corrected P<0.05) from at least one tumor region, otherwise ubiquitous. Renyi diversity was calculated using the R vegan package after each repertoire was subsampled 100 times to 5,000 TCRs. To build CDR3 similarity networks, amino acid triplet string-kernel similarity was used, and CDR3s were connected when their pairwise similarity was above 0.82. In TCRdb, the public reads were trimmed at Q25 with fastp and aligned with MiXCR, with productive beta chains retained. Rows are combined by CDR3 protein, so each entry shows the most common genes and DNA. For this entry, the V and J calls and clone size follow TCRdb and not the study's own pipeline. Counted in this sample were about 10,000 distinct CDR3 sequences; approximately 50% of them appeared once. Of the sample, 28% falls within the top ten clones.

Overall results and qualifications from the work: Estimated TCR-seq coverage of tumor T cells was only about 6.5% for alpha chains and approximately 12% for beta chains. A correlation was observed between the number of expanded intratumoral alpha and beta TCRs and the tumor nonsynonymous mutation count. The count of ubiquitous expanded TCRs correlated with the count of ubiquitous nonsynonymous mutations, and the count of regional expanded TCRs correlated with the count of regional nonsynonymous mutations. Confirming at a functional level the hypothesis that regional TCRs recognize regional mutations was considered to require additional single-cell paired TCR alpha and beta sequencing.

What the time point label conveys for this sample: sample taken at primary tumor resection. Donors were 72 patients with early-stage, untreated non-small cell lung cancer from the lung TRACERx cohort. Whole RNA extracted from tumor and nontumor lung tissue, or from cryopreserved PBMC samples, was used for TCR sequencing without cell sorting. A patient was chosen for TCR sequencing only when enough RNA was available from at least two tumor regions. Before selection, tumor and adjacent nontumor lung specimens were reviewed by a lung pathologist. The CDR3 runs 14 amino acids, cysteine and phenylalanine included. Of all the DNA, just the CDR3 is kept, 42 bases in frame from base 1. CDR1 and CDR2 are read off the germline V gene as KGHSH and LQKENI. V lost 0 bases and J lost 8 bases; the stretch between them is 13 bases long.

The sequencing used lung tumor tissue, collected at surgery. This TCR was sampled from a female donor with early-stage non-small cell lung cancer. Rearrangement joined TRBV18 to TRBJ1-2, with no D gene named confidently. The sequenced DNA: TGTGCCAGCTCACCACCGCGGGCAATAAGGGGCTACACCTTC. Translated, it reads CASSPPRAIRGYTF.